These 5 T cell receptor beta chains came from one sample sequenced in a study of identical twins. TCRdb re-called the 5' RACE reads through MiXCR, storing one row per CDR3 protein. The table has over 600,000 distinct CDR3 sequences, roughly 20% seen once; the top ten hold about 4.5%. This same sample was also part of a study on T cells expressing NK-cell markers.

The sequenced sample was PBMCs. These receptors all stem from a woman under 30 in good health.

This clonotype was observed a few times. The V call is TRBV12-3 or TRBV12-4, the J call TRBJ2-7, with 11 bases matching TRBD1. The junction had 10 bases not matched to a gene; V was cut back by 4 bases and J by 5 bases. CDR3 size: 16 residues. CDR3 amino acids: CASSSIIWTGGNEQYF. The DNA for the CDR3 is TGTGCCAGCAGTTCCATAATATGGACAGGGGGCAACGAGCAGTACTTC.

The chain is built from TRBV13 and TRBJ1-1; D not resolved. V lost 1 base, J lost 3 bases, and 12 bases lay in between. CDR1 is PRHDT and CDR2 is FYEKMQ in the germline V gene (reference sequence). The CDR3 runs 15 residues. The CDR3 sequence: CASSLVWAQDTEAFF. In DNA form, the CDR3 reads TGTGCCAGCAGCTTAGTTTGGGCGCAGGACACTGAAGCTTTCTTT. The whole variable domain, filled in from reference TRBV13 and TRBJ1-1, reads AAGVIQSPRHLIKEKRETATLKCYPIPRHDTVYWYQQGPGQDPQFLISFYEKMQSDKGSIPDRFSAQQFSDYHSELNMSSLELGDSALYFCASSLVWAQDTEAFFGQGTRLTVV.

This chain links TRBV12-5 with TRBJ2-1, with TRBD2 identical over 10 bases. The V gene end was trimmed by 0 bases and the J gene end by 3 bases; junction bases not matched to a gene: 8. Germline CDR1 is LGHNT and CDR2 is FRNRAP. The CDR3 contains 18 residues. The CDR3 coding sequence is TGTGCTAGTGGTTTGGTACGGGTAGCGGGGGGAAGCTACAATGAGCAGTTCTTC. Translated: CASGLVRVAGGSYNEQFF.

The sample holds a few counts of this clonotype. The V gene is TRBV27, the J gene TRBJ2-7, with a tentative D call TRBD1 (5 bases). Germline CDR1 and CDR2: MNHEY and SMNVEV (reference sequence). The CDR3 spans 15 residues. The V and J ends lost 2 bases and 0 bases respectively, with 11 bases between them. The CDR3 nucleotides read TGTGCCAGCAGTTTAGTTGGGGCCCGCTCCTACGAGCAGTACTTC. Encoded protein: CASSLVGARSYEQYF.

This clonotype has just a few counts. J is TRBJ2-7 and V is TRBV6-5, with no clear D. V lost 0 bases and J 7 bases, leaving 16 bases between the germline ends. Looked up from germline, CDR1 is MNHEY and CDR2 is SVGAGI. This CDR3 is built from 15 residues. The CDR3 spells CASSYSFGPGVEQYF. CDR3 in DNA: TGTGCCAGCAGTTACTCATTCGGGCCCGGCGTAGAGCAGTACTTC.